Listed below are T cell receptor beta chains from one sample, sequenced in a study of T-cell memory formation after mild COVID-19. Each CDR3 protein is one row after TCRdb ran MiXCR on the 5' RACE reads. Of 550,000 to 600,000 distinct CDR3 sequences detected, approximately 15% appear once; the ten largest clones hold roughly 7.8%. The sequencing sample was made of PBMCs or a T cell subset sorted from them (not recorded which). The receptors originated from an adult woman who had mild COVID-19 (a few samples of this study predate the infection). Cell type and time point are not known. The CDR3 runs from the conserved cysteine through the conserved F or W. Fields, in order: V gene, CDR3 length, D gene, J gene, clone size, CDR3 DNA, CDR3 protein. D genes are given only for firm matches. Size is stated for part of the rows, as once, few or many counts, or as a class when the clone is expanded.

v_gene: TRBV12-3/TRBV12-4
len: 16
d_gene: TRBD1
j_gene: TRBJ1-5
abundance: few
CDR3nt: TGTGCCAGCAGTTTCGGGAACAGGGGTCTTGTGCAGCCCCAGCATTTT
CDR3aa: CASSFGNRGLVQPQHF

v_gene: TRBV5-4
len: 15
d_gene: .
j_gene: TRBJ2-5
abundance: few
CDR3nt: TGTGCCAGCAGCTTGAGGAATCAGGTACAAGAGACCCAGTACTTC
CDR3aa: CASSLRNQVQETQYF

v_gene: TRBV7-2
len: 15
d_gene: .
j_gene: TRBJ2-4
abundance: few
CDR3nt: TGTGCCAGCAGCTTCGACGCTACAAATAAAAACATTCAGTACTTC
CDR3aa: CASSFDATNKNIQYF

v_gene: TRBV11-2
len: 16
d_gene: TRBD2
j_gene: TRBJ2-5
abundance: .
CDR3nt: TGTGCCAGCAGCTTACTAGCGGGAGGGGGGGAAGAGACCCAGTACTTC
CDR3aa: CASSLLAGGGEETQYF

v_gene: TRBV12-5
len: 17
d_gene: .
j_gene: TRBJ2-7
abundance: few
CDR3nt: TGTGCTAGTGGTTTGGTACGAAGGCAGACAGACCCCTACGAGCAGTACTTC
CDR3aa: CASGLVRRQTDPYEQYF

v_gene: TRBV19
len: 17
d_gene: TRBD2
j_gene: TRBJ2-1
abundance: .
CDR3nt: TGTGCCAGTACCAGCGGGGGGCTCACCCGGGCTGGCAATGAGCAGTTCTTC
CDR3aa: CASTSGGLTRAGNEQFF

v_gene: TRBV27
len: 17
d_gene: TRBD2
j_gene: TRBJ2-3
abundance: .
CDR3nt: TGTGCCAGCAGTTCCACCCGACTAGCGGGAGTACCAGATACGCAGTATTTT
CDR3aa: CASSSTRLAGVPDTQYF

v_gene: TRBV20-1
len: 14
d_gene: TRBD2
j_gene: TRBJ2-3
abundance: .
CDR3nt: TGCAGTCTCTGGTCCGCGGGGGGGTCAGATACGCAGTATTTT
CDR3aa: CSLWSAGGSDTQYF

v_gene: TRBV10-2
len: 13
d_gene: TRBD1
j_gene: TRBJ2-2
abundance: few
CDR3nt: TGCGCCAGCAGTGAAAGGGGGCCCGGGGAGCTGTTTTTT
CDR3aa: CASSERGPGELFF

v_gene: TRBV7-2
len: 15
d_gene: .
j_gene: TRBJ2-2
abundance: few
CDR3nt: TGTGCCAGCAGCTTAGTCATTACACGCACCGGGGAGCTGTTTTTT
CDR3aa: CASSLVITRTGELFF

v_gene: TRBV18
len: 12
d_gene: TRBD2
j_gene: TRBJ2-5
abundance: few
CDR3nt: TGTGCCAGCTCACCTAGCGGGGACCGTCAGTACTTC
CDR3aa: CASSPSGDRQYF

v_gene: TRBV5-5
len: 17
d_gene: .
j_gene: TRBJ1-5
abundance: few
CDR3nt: TGTGCCAGCAGCTTGGAGCGGCCGACCGGGAGCAATCAGCCCCAGCATTTT
CDR3aa: CASSLERPTGSNQPQHF

v_gene: TRBV18
len: 16
d_gene: .
j_gene: TRBJ2-2
abundance: .
CDR3nt: TGTGCCAGCTCACCGACAGGAACTGCGAACACCGGGGAGCTGTTTTTT
CDR3aa: CASSPTGTANTGELFF

v_gene: TRBV7-3
len: 17
d_gene: TRBD2
j_gene: TRBJ2-3
abundance: few
CDR3nt: TGTGCCAGCAGCTTAAGGTCGAGGGGAGGGAACACAGATACGCAGTATTTT
CDR3aa: CASSLRSRGGNTDTQYF

v_gene: TRBV20-1
len: 14
d_gene: TRBD2
j_gene: TRBJ2-7
abundance: few
CDR3nt: TGCAGTGCTAGCCGGGCTAGCGGGAGTTACGAGCAGTACTTC
CDR3aa: CSASRASGSYEQYF

v_gene: TRBV4-3
len: 17
d_gene: TRBD2
j_gene: TRBJ2-3
abundance: .
CDR3nt: TGCGCCAGCAGCCAAGATATAGCGGGACTTAGCACAGATACGCAGTATTTT
CDR3aa: CASSQDIAGLSTDTQYF

v_gene: TRBV6-5
len: 13
d_gene: .
j_gene: TRBJ2-5
abundance: many
CDR3nt: TGTGCCAGCAGTCGCTACCCTAGGGAGACCCAGTACTTC
CDR3aa: CASSRYPRETQYF

v_gene: TRBV7-3
len: 14
d_gene: .
j_gene: TRBJ2-1
abundance: .
CDR3nt: TGTGCCAGCAGCCCTCCGGGAGAATACAATGAGCAGTTCTTC
CDR3aa: CASSPPGEYNEQFF

v_gene: TRBV7-9
len: 16
d_gene: TRBD2
j_gene: TRBJ2-5
abundance: few
CDR3nt: TGTGCCAGCAGCTTGCCTAGCGGGAGGAGAGGGGAGACCCAGTACTTC
CDR3aa: CASSLPSGRRGETQYF

v_gene: TRBV24-1
len: 15
d_gene: .
j_gene: TRBJ2-2
abundance: .
CDR3nt: TGTGCCACCAGTGGGGGACACCTGAACACCGGGGAGCTGTTTTTT
CDR3aa: CATSGGHLNTGELFF

v_gene: TRBV7-2
len: 21
d_gene: .
j_gene: TRBJ2-1
abundance: .
CDR3nt: TGTGCCAGCAGCTTAGGTGTCAGGCTACAGGGAGGAGGGGGGGCCTACAATGAGCAGTTCTTC
CDR3aa: CASSLGVRLQGGGGAYNEQFF

v_gene: TRBV2
len: 17
d_gene: TRBD1
j_gene: TRBJ2-7
abundance: many
CDR3nt: TGTGCCAGCAGTGTAAAACTGATGGGACAGGGTACCCCCGAGCAGTACTTC
CDR3aa: CASSVKLMGQGTPEQYF

v_gene: TRBV14
len: 15
d_gene: .
j_gene: TRBJ1-2
abundance: .
CDR3nt: TGTGCCAGCAGCCAAGTACACGGCAGTAACTATGGCTACACCTTC
CDR3aa: CASSQVHGSNYGYTF

v_gene: TRBV27
len: 13
d_gene: .
j_gene: TRBJ2-7
abundance: few
CDR3nt: TGTGCCAGCAGTCACAGGGTCCCCTACGAGCAGTACTTC
CDR3aa: CASSHRVPYEQYF

v_gene: TRBV21-1
len: 19
d_gene: .
j_gene: TRBJ1-2
abundance: few
CDR3nt: TGTGCCAGCAGCAAAGTCCCCCAAGTCAGGCCTGGGTCCAACTATGGCTACACCTTC
CDR3aa: CASSKVPQVRPGSNYGYTF

v_gene: TRBV4-3
len: 15
d_gene: .
j_gene: TRBJ1-4
abundance: few
CDR3nt: TGCGCCAGCAGCCAAGATAGGGGTGGTAGTGAAAAACTGTTTTTT
CDR3aa: CASSQDRGGSEKLFF

v_gene: TRBV5-1
len: 13
d_gene: .
j_gene: TRBJ2-1
abundance: many
CDR3nt: TGCGCCAGCAGCTTATCGCTAGCCAGCCAGCAGTTCTTC
CDR3aa: CASSLSLASQQFF

v_gene: TRBV27
len: 15
d_gene: .
j_gene: TRBJ1-1
abundance: .
CDR3nt: TGTGCCAGCAGTCCCCACAGGGTCAGGTACACTGAAGCTTTCTTT
CDR3aa: CASSPHRVRYTEAFF

v_gene: TRBV19
len: 15
d_gene: .
j_gene: TRBJ1-1
abundance: few
CDR3nt: TGTGCCAGTAGACCAGCCGGGACAAGGAACACTGAAGCTTTCTTT
CDR3aa: CASRPAGTRNTEAFF

v_gene: TRBV12-3/TRBV12-4
len: 17
d_gene: TRBD2
j_gene: TRBJ2-2
abundance: few
CDR3nt: TGTGCCAGCAGACCTACTAGCGGGGGGTACGGAATCGGGGAGCTGTTTTTT
CDR3aa: CASRPTSGGYGIGELFF

v_gene: TRBV7-9
len: 15
d_gene: .
j_gene: TRBJ2-5
abundance: few
CDR3nt: TGTGCCAGCAGCTTAGTTGGGGCCCACGCAGAGACCCAGTACTTC
CDR3aa: CASSLVGAHAETQYF

v_gene: TRBV10-3
len: 14
d_gene: TRBD2
j_gene: TRBJ2-7
abundance: .
CDR3nt: TGTGCCATCAACGAGGGAGGGGACTACTACGAGCAGTACTTC
CDR3aa: CAINEGGDYYEQYF

v_gene: TRBV2
len: 14
d_gene: TRBD1
j_gene: TRBJ1-5
abundance: few
CDR3nt: TGTGCCAGCAGCGCGACAGGGCCCCGCATGCCCCAGCATTTT
CDR3aa: CASSATGPRMPQHF

v_gene: TRBV5-5
len: 14
d_gene: TRBD1
j_gene: TRBJ2-1
abundance: .
CDR3nt: TGTGCCAGCAGCTTGAGCCAGGGGGTAGGGGAGCAGTTCTTC
CDR3aa: CASSLSQGVGEQFF

v_gene: TRBV7-6
len: 19
d_gene: TRBD2
j_gene: TRBJ2-5
abundance: few
CDR3nt: TGTGCCAGCAGCTCCCCGGGACTAGCGGGGGGGCCTATCGGAGAGACCCAGTACTTC
CDR3aa: CASSSPGLAGGPIGETQYF

v_gene: TRBV30
len: 20
d_gene: .
j_gene: TRBJ2-1
abundance: .
CDR3nt: TGTGCCTGGAGTGCCTTCAGAAGTTGGGGGGCTCCTAGCTCCTACAATGAGCAGTTCTTC
CDR3aa: CAWSAFRSWGAPSSYNEQFF

v_gene: TRBV4-1
len: 15
d_gene: .
j_gene: TRBJ2-5
abundance: .
CDR3nt: TGCGCCAGCAGCCCTTATAAGGAAGGGACCTTTGGCCAGTACTTC
CDR3aa: CASSPYKEGTFGQYF

v_gene: TRBV24-1
len: 16
d_gene: .
j_gene: TRBJ2-1
abundance: few
CDR3nt: TGTGCCACCAGTGATGGGGGACCTCTCCCCTACAATGAGCAGTTCTTC
CDR3aa: CATSDGGPLPYNEQFF

v_gene: TRBV7-2
len: 15
d_gene: .
j_gene: TRBJ1-6
abundance: .
CDR3nt: TGTGCCAGCTGCAATCAATTTGGGGGCGAATCACCCCTCCACTTT
CDR3aa: CASCNQFGGESPLHF

v_gene: TRBV12-3/TRBV12-4
len: 12
d_gene: .
j_gene: TRBJ2-7
abundance: .
CDR3nt: TGTGCCACGGAGGGTAGCTCCTACGAGCAGTACTTC
CDR3aa: CATEGSSYEQYF

v_gene: TRBV12-3/TRBV12-4
len: 16
d_gene: TRBD2
j_gene: TRBJ2-2
abundance: .
CDR3nt: TGTGCCAGCAGTCCTCTAGCGGGGGGGAACACCGGGGAGCTGTTTTTT
CDR3aa: CASSPLAGGNTGELFF

v_gene: TRBV7-9
len: 14
d_gene: .
j_gene: TRBJ1-1
abundance: .
CDR3nt: TGTGCCGGCACCCTGACAGGTTATAACGCTGAAGCTTTCTTT
CDR3aa: CAGTLTGYNAEAFF

v_gene: TRBV7-9
len: 15
d_gene: .
j_gene: TRBJ1-2
abundance: .
CDR3nt: TGTGCCAGCACCCTAAGCCGGGCAGCCAAAAACGGCTACACCTTC
CDR3aa: CASTLSRAAKNGYTF

v_gene: TRBV4-3
len: 14
d_gene: .
j_gene: TRBJ1-2
abundance: few
CDR3nt: TGCGCCAGCAGCCAAGTAGAGGCGAACTATGGCTACACCTTC
CDR3aa: CASSQVEANYGYTF

v_gene: TRBV18
len: 15
d_gene: .
j_gene: TRBJ1-5
abundance: many
CDR3nt: TGTGCCAGCTCACCTTGGGGGGGCCGCAATCAGCCCCAGCATTTT
CDR3aa: CASSPWGGRNQPQHF

v_gene: TRBV2
len: 13
d_gene: .
j_gene: TRBJ1-1
abundance: .
CDR3nt: TGTGCCAGCAGTGAGAACACGAACACTGAAGCTTTCTTT
CDR3aa: CASSENTNTEAFF

v_gene: TRBV20-1
len: 10
d_gene: .
j_gene: TRBJ2-5
abundance: .
CDR3nt: TGCAGTGCTCGTCAAGAGACCCAGTACTTC
CDR3aa: CSARQETQYF

v_gene: TRBV2
len: 17
d_gene: .
j_gene: TRBJ2-7
abundance: .
CDR3nt: TGTGCCAGCAGTGACGGCACAGGGACCAGAAACCCCTACGAGCAGTACTTC
CDR3aa: CASSDGTGTRNPYEQYF

v_gene: TRBV29-1
len: 14
d_gene: .
j_gene: TRBJ1-1
abundance: few
CDR3nt: TGCAGCGTAGCACGACCCCCCCGGGACCTTGAAGCTTTCTTT
CDR3aa: CSVARPPRDLEAFF

v_gene: TRBV20-1
len: 12
d_gene: .
j_gene: TRBJ1-1
abundance: .
CDR3nt: TGCAGTGCCTTCCAGGGAAACACTGAAGCTTTCTTT
CDR3aa: CSAFQGNTEAFF

v_gene: TRBV12-3/TRBV12-4
len: 17
d_gene: .
j_gene: TRBJ1-1
abundance: .
CDR3nt: TGTGCCAGCTCTCTTTGGGGCTTCGCTGGGACCAACACTGAAGCTTTCTTT
CDR3aa: CASSLWGFAGTNTEAFF

v_gene: TRBV29-1
len: 13
d_gene: .
j_gene: TRBJ1-2
abundance: .
CDR3nt: TGCAGCGTTGGAGACGACGGCTACTATGGCTACACCTTC
CDR3aa: CSVGDDGYYGYTF

v_gene: TRBV5-1
len: 13
d_gene: TRBD2
j_gene: TRBJ2-1
abundance: .
CDR3nt: TGCGCCAGCAGCTCTGGAACTAGCGACGTGCAGTTCTTC
CDR3aa: CASSSGTSDVQFF

v_gene: TRBV20-1
len: 20
d_gene: TRBD2
j_gene: TRBJ2-1
abundance: few
CDR3nt: TGCAGTGCTAGAGCCAACAGAGCGGGGGGCAACCTACTGAAATACAATGAGCAGTTCTTC
CDR3aa: CSARANRAGGNLLKYNEQFF

v_gene: TRBV5-1
len: 15
d_gene: .
j_gene: TRBJ2-4
abundance: few
CDR3nt: TGCGCCAGCAGCTTGGGCGGCGGGGATAGAGGCATTCAGTACTTC
CDR3aa: CASSLGGGDRGIQYF

v_gene: TRBV6-2/TRBV6-3
len: 19
d_gene: TRBD2
j_gene: TRBJ2-2
abundance: few
CDR3nt: TGTGCCAGCAGTTACAGCCCGGCTAGCGGGAGGTTTGTCACCGGGGAGCTGTTTTTT
CDR3aa: CASSYSPASGRFVTGELFF

v_gene: TRBV6-5
len: 14
d_gene: .
j_gene: TRBJ2-7
abundance: .
CDR3nt: TGTGCCAGCAGTTACTCTAGCGGAGACTACGAGCAGTACTTC
CDR3aa: CASSYSSGDYEQYF

v_gene: TRBV4-1
len: 13
d_gene: .
j_gene: TRBJ1-3
abundance: few
CDR3nt: TGCGCCAGCAGGCAAAACTCTGGAAACACCATATATTTT
CDR3aa: CASRQNSGNTIYF

v_gene: TRBV24-1
len: 14
d_gene: .
j_gene: TRBJ2-1
abundance: many
CDR3nt: TGTGCCACCAGTGACGATAACCTTTTGCGGGAGCAGTTCTTC
CDR3aa: CATSDDNLLREQFF